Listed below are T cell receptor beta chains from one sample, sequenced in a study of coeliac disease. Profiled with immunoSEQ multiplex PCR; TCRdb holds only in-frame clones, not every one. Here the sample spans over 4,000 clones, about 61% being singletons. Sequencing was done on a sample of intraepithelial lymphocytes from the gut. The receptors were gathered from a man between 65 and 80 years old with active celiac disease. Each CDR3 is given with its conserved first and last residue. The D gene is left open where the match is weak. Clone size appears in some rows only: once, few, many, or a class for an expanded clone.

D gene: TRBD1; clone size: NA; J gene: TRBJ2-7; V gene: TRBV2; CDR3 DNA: TGTGCCAGCAGGGACAGGGTAACTTACGAGCAGTACTTC; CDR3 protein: CASRDRVTYEQYF
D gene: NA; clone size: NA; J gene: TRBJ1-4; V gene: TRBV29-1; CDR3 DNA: TGCAGCGTTGGACACCCTAATGAAAAACTGTTTTTT; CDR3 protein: CSVGHPNEKLFF
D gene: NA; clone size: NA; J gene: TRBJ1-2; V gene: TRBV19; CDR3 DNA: TGTGCCAGTAGTATTGGCAGTGATTATGGCTACACCTTC; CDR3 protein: CASSIGSDYGYTF
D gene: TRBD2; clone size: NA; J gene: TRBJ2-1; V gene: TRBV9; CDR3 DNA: TGTGCCAGCAGCGCAGGGAGCGGGGGACTGGGTGAGCAGTTCTTC; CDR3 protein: CASSAGSGGLGEQFF
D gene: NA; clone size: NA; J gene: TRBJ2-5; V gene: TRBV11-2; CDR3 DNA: TGTGCCAGCAGCCGACGGAGCCAAGAGACCCAGTACTTC; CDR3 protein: CASSRRSQETQYF
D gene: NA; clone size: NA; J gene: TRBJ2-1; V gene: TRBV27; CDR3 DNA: TGTGCCAGCAGTTTATCCGTTAGCTCCTACAATGAGCAGTTCTTC; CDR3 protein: CASSLSVSSYNEQFF
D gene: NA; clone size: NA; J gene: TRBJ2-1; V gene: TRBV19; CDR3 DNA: TGTGCCAGTAGCGGGAGAGACGATGAGCAGTTCTTC; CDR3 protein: CASSGRDDEQFF
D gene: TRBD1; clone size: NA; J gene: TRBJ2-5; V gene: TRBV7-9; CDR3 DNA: TGTGCCAGCAGCTTGGGGGACAGGCATGAGACCCAGTACTTC; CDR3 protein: CASSLGDRHETQYF
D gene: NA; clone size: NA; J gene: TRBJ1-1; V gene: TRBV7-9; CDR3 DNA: TGTGCCAGCAGCCAAGGAAATCCGGGGGAGGCTGAAGCTTTCTTT; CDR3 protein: CASSQGNPGEAEAFF
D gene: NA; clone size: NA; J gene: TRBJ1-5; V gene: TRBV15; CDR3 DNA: TGTGCCACCAGCACCGGACACGCCGGGCTCAACGATCAGCCCCAGCATTTT; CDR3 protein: CATSTGHAGLNDQPQHF
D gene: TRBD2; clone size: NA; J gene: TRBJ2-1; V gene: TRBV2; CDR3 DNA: TGTGCCAGCACGGGGGGAGCGATTTGGGAGCAGTTCTTC; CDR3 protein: CASTGGAIWEQFF
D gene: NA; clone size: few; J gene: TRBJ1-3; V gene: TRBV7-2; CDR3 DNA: TGTGCCAGCAGCCCTCGACAGGAGGTGGAAAGGTATTTT; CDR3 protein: CASSPRQEVERYF
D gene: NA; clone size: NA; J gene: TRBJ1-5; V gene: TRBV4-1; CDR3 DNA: TGCGCCAGCAGCCAAGATGGAAGGGGCCGTCAGCCCCAGCATTTT; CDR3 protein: CASSQDGRGRQPQHF
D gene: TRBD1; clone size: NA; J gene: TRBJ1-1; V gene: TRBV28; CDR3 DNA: TGTGCCAGCAGGCAGGGGGCTGGGAACACTGAAGCTTTCTTT; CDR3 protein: CASRQGAGNTEAFF
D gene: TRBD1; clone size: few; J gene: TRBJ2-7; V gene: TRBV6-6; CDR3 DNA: TGTGTCGTGGGACAGGGGGCAAACGAGCAGTACTTC; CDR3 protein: CVVGQGANEQYF
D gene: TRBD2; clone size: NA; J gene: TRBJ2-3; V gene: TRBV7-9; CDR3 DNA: TGTGCCAGCAGCTCCCTCCCTAGCGGGGGGGATACGCAGTATTTT; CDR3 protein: CASSSLPSGGDTQYF
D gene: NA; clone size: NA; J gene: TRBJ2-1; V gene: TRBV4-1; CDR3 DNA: TGCGCCAGCAGCCAAAAGCTGGGGAGCGAAACACAAACCAATGAGCAGTTCTTC; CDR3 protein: CASSQKLGSETQTNEQFF
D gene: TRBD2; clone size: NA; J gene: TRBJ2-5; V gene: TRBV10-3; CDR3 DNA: TGTGCCATCAGTAGCGGGAGTGGGGAGACCCAGTACTTC; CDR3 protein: CAISSGSGETQYF
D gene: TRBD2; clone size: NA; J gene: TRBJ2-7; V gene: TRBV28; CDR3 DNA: TGTGCCAGCAGTTCACGGACTAGCGGGATTTACGAGCAGTACTTC; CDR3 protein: CASSSRTSGIYEQYF
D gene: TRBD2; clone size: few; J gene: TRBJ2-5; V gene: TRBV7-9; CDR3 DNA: TGTGCCAGCAGCGCACAACTAGCGGGGGGGCCGGAGACCCAGTACTTC; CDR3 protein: CASSAQLAGGPETQYF
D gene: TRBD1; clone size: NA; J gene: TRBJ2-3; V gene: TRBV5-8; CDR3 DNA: TGTGCCAGCAGCTTCGGACAGGGGGGCCCAGATACGCAGTATTTT; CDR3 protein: CASSFGQGGPDTQYF
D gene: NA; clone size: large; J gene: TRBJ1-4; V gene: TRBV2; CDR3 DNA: TGTGCCAGCAGTGAATATGTTGGGGGCGGAGAACTGTTTTTT; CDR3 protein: CASSEYVGGGELFF
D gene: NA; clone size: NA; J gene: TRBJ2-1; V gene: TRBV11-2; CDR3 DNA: TGTGCCAGCAGCCAAGAGGGGACACAGTACAATGAGCAGTTCTTC; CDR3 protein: CASSQEGTQYNEQFF
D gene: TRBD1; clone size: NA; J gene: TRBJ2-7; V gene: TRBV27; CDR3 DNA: TGTGCCAGCAGCGACAGGGGGGCCTACGAGCAGTACTTC; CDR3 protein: CASSDRGAYEQYF
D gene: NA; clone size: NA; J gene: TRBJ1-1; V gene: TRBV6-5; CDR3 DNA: TGTGCCAGCAGTTACGGACGTTCAGGGGCCACTGAAGCTTTCTTT; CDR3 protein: CASSYGRSGATEAFF
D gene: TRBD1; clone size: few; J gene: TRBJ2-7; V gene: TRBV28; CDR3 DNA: TGTGCCAGCAGTCCCCGACAGGGCTTTGGATTGGGCTACGAGCAGTACTTC; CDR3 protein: CASSPRQGFGLGYEQYF
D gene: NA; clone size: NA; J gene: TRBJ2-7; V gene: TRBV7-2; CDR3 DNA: TGTGCCAGCAGCAAACCAGGGGTCCCTTCCTACGAGCAGTACTTC; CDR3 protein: CASSKPGVPSYEQYF
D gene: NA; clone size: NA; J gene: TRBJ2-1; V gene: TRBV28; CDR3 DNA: TGTGCCAGCAGTCCCTCGTATAACAATGAGCAGTTCTTC; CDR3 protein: CASSPSYNNEQFF
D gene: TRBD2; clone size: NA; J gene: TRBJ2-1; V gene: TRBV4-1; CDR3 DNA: TGCGCCAGCGGAACTAGCGGGGGTCGATCTGAGCAGTTCTTC; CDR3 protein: CASGTSGGRSEQFF
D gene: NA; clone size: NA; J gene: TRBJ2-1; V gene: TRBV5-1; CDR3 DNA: TGCGCCAGCAGCTTGGCCGAGCGATCCTACAATGAGCAGTTCTTC; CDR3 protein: CASSLAERSYNEQFF
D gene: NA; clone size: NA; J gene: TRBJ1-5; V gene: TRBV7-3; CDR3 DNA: TGTGCCAGCTGGGAGTTGTATAGCAATCAGCCCCAGCATTTT; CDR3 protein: CASWELYSNQPQHF
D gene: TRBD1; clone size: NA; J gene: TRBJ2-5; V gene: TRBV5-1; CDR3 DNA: TGCGCCAGCAGGTTGGGACAGCAAGAGACCCAGTACTTC; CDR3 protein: CASRLGQQETQYF
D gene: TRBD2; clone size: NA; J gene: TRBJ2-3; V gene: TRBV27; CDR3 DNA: TGTGCCAGCAGCGTAACTAGCGGGAGGTGGGATACGCAGTATTTT; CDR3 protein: CASSVTSGRWDTQYF
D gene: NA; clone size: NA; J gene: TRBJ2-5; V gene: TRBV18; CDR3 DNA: TGTGCCAGCTCGCCAGAGCCCGGGGGTCAAGGGACCCAGTACTTC; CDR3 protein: CASSPEPGGQGTQYF
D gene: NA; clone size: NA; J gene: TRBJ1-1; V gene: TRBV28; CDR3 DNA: TGTGCCAGCACCACACCGATGAACACTGAAGCTTTCTTT; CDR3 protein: CASTTPMNTEAFF
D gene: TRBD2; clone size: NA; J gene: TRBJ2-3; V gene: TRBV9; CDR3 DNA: TGTGCCAGCAGCGTAGAAGGGCTAGCGGGGGGGACAGATACGCAGTATTTT; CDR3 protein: CASSVEGLAGGTDTQYF
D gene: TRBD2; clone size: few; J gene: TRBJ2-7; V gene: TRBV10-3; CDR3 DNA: TGTGCCATCAGTGATGATGGTAGCGGGGGGCCATACGAGCAGTACTTC; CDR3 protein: CAISDDGSGGPYEQYF
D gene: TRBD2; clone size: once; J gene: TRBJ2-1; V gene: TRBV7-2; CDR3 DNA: TGTGCCAGCAGAAGACTAGCGGGGAGCCGCAATGAGCAGTTCTTC; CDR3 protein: CASRRLAGSRNEQFF
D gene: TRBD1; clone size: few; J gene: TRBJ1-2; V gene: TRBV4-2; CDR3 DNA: TGTGCCAGCAGCCAAGATGAGGGGGCGTCCTACTATGGCTACACCTTC; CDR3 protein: CASSQDEGASYYGYTF
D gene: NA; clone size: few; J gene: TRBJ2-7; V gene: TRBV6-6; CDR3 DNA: TGTGCCAGCACCCCAGCGAGAACATTCTACGAGCAGTACTTC; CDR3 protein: CASTPARTFYEQYF
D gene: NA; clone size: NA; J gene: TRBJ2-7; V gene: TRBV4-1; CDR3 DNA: TGCGCCAGCAGCCAAGTGGGTGGAGGGACCTACGAGCAGTACTTC; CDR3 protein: CASSQVGGGTYEQYF
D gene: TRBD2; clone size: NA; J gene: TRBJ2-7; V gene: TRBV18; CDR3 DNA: TGTGCCAGCTCACCACGTAGCGGGACCAGCTCCTACGAGCAGTACTTC; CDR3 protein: CASSPRSGTSSYEQYF
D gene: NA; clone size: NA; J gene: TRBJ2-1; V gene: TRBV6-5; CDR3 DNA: TGTGCCAGCAGTTACATCGCGGCGGGGAATGAGCAGTTCTTC; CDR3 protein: CASSYIAAGNEQFF
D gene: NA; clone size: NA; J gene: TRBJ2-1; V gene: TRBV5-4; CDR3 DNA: TGTGCCAGCAGCTTGTTTAGCGTAGGGAACAATGAGCAGTTCTTC; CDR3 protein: CASSLFSVGNNEQFF
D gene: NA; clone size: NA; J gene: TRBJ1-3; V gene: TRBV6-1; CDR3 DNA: TGTGCCAGCAGTGTAGGAGCTGGAAACACCATATATTTT; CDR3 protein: CASSVGAGNTIYF
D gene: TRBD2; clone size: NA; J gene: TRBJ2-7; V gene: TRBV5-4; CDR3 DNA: TGTGCCAGCAGCTTGACTAGCGGGAGCTACGAGCAGTACTTC; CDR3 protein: CASSLTSGSYEQYF
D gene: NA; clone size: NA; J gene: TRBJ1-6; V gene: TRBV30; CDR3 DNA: TGTGCCTGGAGTGTATCCCATACGCGCTCCTATAATTCACCCCTCCACTTT; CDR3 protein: CAWSVSHTRSYNSPLHF
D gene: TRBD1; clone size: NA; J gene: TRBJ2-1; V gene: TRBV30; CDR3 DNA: TGTGCCTGGAGTGGGAGAGACAGGGGTTACGATGAGCAGTTCTTC; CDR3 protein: CAWSGRDRGYDEQFF
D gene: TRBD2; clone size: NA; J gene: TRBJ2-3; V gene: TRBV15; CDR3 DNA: TGTGCCACCAGCAGAGGTGGACTAGCGGGAGGCCTCCCGGCAGATACGCAGTATTTT; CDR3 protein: CATSRGGLAGGLPADTQYF
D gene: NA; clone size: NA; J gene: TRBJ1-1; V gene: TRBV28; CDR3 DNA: TGTGCCAGCGGGTTGGGATACAGGGCGAACACTGAAGCTTTCTTT; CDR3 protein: CASGLGYRANTEAFF
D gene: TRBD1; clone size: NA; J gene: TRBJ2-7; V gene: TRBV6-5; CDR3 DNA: TGTGCCAGCAGGAAGGGACAGTCCTACGAGCAGTACTTC; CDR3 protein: CASRKGQSYEQYF
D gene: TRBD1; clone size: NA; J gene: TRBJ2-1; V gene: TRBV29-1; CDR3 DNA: TGCAGCGTTGGGGACAGCCGACCCTACAATGAGCAGTTCTTC; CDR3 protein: CSVGDSRPYNEQFF
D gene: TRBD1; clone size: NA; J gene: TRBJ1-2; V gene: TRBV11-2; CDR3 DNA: TGTGCCAGCAGCCCGCAGACAGGGGGCTTTGGCTACACCTTC; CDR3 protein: CASSPQTGGFGYTF
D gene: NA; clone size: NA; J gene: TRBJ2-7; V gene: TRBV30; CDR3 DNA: TGTGCCTGGAGTTCGTCGGGGGAGTACGAGCAGTACTTC; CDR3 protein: CAWSSSGEYEQYF
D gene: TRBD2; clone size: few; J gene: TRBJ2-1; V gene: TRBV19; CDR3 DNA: TGTGCCAGTAGGACACTAGCGGGGGGCCCCCTCTACAATGAGCAGTTCTTC; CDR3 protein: CASRTLAGGPLYNEQFF